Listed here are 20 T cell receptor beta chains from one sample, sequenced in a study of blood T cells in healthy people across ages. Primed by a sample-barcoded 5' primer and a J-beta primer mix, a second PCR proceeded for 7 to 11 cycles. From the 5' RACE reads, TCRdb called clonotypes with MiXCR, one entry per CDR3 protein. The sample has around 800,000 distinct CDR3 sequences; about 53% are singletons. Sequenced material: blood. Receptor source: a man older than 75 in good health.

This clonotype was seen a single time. The CDR3 sequence is CASSVSSGPTYEQYF. CDR3 in DNA: TGTGCCAGCAGCGTTTCCAGCGGGCCTACCTACGAGCAGTACTTC. The V gene is TRBV9, the J gene TRBJ2-5; the D gene is possibly TRBD2 (6 bases). The closer fit of TRBJ2-7 to the DNA end suggests the J call may be wrong. Germline values: CDR1 SGDLS, CDR2 YYNGEE. CDR3 size: 15 residues.

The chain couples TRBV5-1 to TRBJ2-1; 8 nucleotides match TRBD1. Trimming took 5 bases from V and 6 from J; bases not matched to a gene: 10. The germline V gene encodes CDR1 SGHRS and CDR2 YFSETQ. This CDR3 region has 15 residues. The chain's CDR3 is CASSQDRVISNEQFF. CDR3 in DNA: TGCGCCAGCAGTCAGGACAGGGTCATCTCCAATGAGCAGTTCTTC.

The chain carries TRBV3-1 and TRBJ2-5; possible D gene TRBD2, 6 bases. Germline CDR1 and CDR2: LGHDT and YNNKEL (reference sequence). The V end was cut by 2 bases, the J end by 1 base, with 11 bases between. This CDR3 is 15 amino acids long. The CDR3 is CASSQRGGIQETQYF. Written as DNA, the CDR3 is TGTGCCAGCAGCCAACGTGGGGGGATCCAAGAGACCCAGTACTTC.

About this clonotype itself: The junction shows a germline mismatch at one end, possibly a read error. This CDR3 is CASRPRGTDAQYF. CDR3 nucleotides: TGTGCCAGCAGACCCAGAGGGACAGATGCGCAGTATTTT. The J gene is TRBJ2-3, the V gene TRBV6-6; TRBD1 matches at 7 bases. Germline V gene sequence: CDR1 MNHNY, CDR2 SVGAGI (reference sequence). The CDR3 sequence is 13 residues long.

The CDR3 protein is CASSWGGSRANVLTF. CDR3 DNA: TGTGCCAGCAGTTGGGGGGGCTCCAGGGCCAACGTCCTGACTTTC. The chain has TRBV6-2 or TRBV6-3 and TRBJ2-6; D possibly corresponds to TRBD2 (7 bases). The germline V and J ends were trimmed by 4 bases and 5 bases, with 12 bases remaining between them. CDR1 MNHEY and CDR2 SVGEGT come from the germline V gene. The CDR3 loop spans 15 amino acids.

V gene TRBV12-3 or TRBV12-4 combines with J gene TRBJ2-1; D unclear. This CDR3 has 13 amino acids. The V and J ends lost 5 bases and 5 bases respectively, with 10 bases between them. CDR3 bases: TGTGCCAGCAGTACGAGCGATGACAATGAGCAGTTCTTC. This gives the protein CASSTSDDNEQFF.

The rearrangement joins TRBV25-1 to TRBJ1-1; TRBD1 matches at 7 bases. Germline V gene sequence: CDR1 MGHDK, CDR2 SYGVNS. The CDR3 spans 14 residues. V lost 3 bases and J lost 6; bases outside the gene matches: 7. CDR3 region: CASSDAGGSAEAFF. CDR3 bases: TGTGCCAGCAGTGATGCAGGGGGATCGGCTGAAGCTTTCTTT.

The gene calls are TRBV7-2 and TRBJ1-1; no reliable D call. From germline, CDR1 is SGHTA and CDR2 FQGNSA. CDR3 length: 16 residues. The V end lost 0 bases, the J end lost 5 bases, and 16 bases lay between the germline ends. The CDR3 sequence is CASSLAWPPDSTEAFF. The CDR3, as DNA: TGTGCCAGCAGCTTAGCTTGGCCACCGGATTCTACTGAAGCTTTCTTT.

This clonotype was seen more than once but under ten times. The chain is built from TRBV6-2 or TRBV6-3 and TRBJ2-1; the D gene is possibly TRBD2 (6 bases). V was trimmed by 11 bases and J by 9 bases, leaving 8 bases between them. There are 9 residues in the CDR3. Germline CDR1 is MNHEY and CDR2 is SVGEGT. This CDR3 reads CAPGGEQFF. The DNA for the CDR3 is TGTGCCCCCGGGGGTGAGCAGTTCTTC.

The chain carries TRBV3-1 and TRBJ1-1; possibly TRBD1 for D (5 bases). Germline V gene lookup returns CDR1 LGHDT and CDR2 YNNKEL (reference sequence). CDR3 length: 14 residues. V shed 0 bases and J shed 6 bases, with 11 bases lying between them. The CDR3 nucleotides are TGTGCCAGCAGCCAAGAAGGGGCGGGGGCTGAAGCTTTCTTT. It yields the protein CASSQEGAGAEAFF.

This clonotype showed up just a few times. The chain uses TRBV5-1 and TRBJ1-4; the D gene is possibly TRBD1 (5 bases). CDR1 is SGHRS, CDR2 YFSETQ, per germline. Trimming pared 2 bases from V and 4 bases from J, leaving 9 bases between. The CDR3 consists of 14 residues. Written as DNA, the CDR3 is TGCGCCAGCAGCTTTGCGGGGGTTAATGAAAAACTGTTTTTT. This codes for CASSFAGVNEKLFF.

This chain's CDR3 is CSARGQGLETQYF. DNA of the CDR3: TGCAGTGCTAGAGGACAGGGTTTAGAGACCCAGTACTTC. J is TRBJ2-5 and V is TRBV20-1; 7 nucleotides match TRBD1. Germline CDR1 DFQATT, CDR2 SNEGSKA (reference sequence). This CDR3 comprises 13 residues. Unmatched junction bases numbered 3, after V lost 1 base and J lost 4 bases.

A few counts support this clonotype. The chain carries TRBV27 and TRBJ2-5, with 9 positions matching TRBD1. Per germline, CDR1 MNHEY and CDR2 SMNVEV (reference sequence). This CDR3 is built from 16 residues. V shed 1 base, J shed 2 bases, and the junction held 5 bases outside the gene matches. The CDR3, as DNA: TGTGCCAGCAGTTTATTGGGGACAGGGTCTCAAGAGACCCAGTACTTC. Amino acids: CASSLLGTGSQETQYF.

DNA for the CDR3: TGTGCCAGCAGCCAAGATGACAGGGTTTGGAGAGACGCGTATTTT. Protein product: CASSQDDRVWRDAYF. V and J are TRBV4-2 and TRBJ2-3; 7 bases match TRBD1. The CDR3 consists of 15 residues. CDR1 is LGHNA, CDR2 YNFKEQ, per germline. Trimming cost V 0 bases and J 14 bases; bases outside gene matches: 14.

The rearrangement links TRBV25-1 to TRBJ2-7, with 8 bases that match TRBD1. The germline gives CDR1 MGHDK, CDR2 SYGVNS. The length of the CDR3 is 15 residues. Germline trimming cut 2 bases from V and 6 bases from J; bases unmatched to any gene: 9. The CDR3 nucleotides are TGTGCCAGCAGTGAACAGGGGGCAATCGCGGCCGAGCAGTACTTC. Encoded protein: CASSEQGAIAAEQYF.

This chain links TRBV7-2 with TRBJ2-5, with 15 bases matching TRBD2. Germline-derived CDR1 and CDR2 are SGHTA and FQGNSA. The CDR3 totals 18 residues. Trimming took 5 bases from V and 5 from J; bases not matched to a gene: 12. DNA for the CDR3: TGTGCCAGCAGCCTAGGCTGGACTAGCGGGAGGGCCACGGAGACCCAGTACTTC. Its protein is CASSLGWTSGRATETQYF.

The CDR3 DNA is TGTGCCAGCAGTGAGATGGCAAAATACGAGCAGTACTTC. Translation: CASSEMAKYEQYF. The rearrangement uses TRBV2 and TRBJ2-5; no reliable D call. The better agreement between TRBJ2-7 and the DNA end casts doubt on the J call. The CDR3 has 13 amino acids. CDR1 SNHLY and CDR2 FYNNEI come from the germline V gene.

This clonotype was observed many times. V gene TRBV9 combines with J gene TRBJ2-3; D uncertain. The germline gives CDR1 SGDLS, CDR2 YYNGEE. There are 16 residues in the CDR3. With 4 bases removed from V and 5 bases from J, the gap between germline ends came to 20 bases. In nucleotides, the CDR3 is TGTGCCAGCAGCCTTATACCTGAAGGGCGAGGAGATACGCAGTATTTT. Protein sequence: CASSLIPEGRGDTQYF. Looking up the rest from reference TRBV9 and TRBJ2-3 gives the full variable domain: DSGVTQTPKHLITATGQRVTLRCSPRSGDLSVYWYQQSLDQGLQFLIQYYNGEERAKGNILERFSAQQFPDLHSELNLSSLELGDSALYFCASSLIPEGRGDTQYFGPGTRLTVL.

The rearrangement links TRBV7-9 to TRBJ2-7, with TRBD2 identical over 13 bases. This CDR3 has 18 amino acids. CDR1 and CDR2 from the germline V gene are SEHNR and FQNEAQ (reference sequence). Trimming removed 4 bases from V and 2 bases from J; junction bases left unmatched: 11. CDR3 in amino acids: CASSSRTSGSRGTYEQYF. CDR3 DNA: TGTGCCAGCAGCTCCAGGACTAGCGGGAGTCGGGGAACCTACGAGCAGTACTTC.

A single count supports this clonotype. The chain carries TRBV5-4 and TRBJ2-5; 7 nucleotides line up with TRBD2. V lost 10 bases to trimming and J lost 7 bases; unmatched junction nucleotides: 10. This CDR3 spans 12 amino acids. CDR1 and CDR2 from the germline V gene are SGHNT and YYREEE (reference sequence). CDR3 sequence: CAYYSGPGTQYF. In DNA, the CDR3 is TGTGCCTACTATAGCGGGCCGGGGACCCAGTACTTC.